Listed here are 18 T cell receptor beta chains from one sample, sequenced in a study of cytomegalovirus exposure and HLA in healthy donors (TCRdb year 2017). The protocol used for the library was the immunoSEQ multiplex PCR assay. The multiplex PCR relied on a mix of 60 forward primers for TCR Vbeta segments and 13 reverse primers for TCR Jbeta segments. In its TCRdb copy, this immuneACCESS table keeps in-frame sequences only and misses some clones. Where compared with another copy, unresolved V genes explain less than half of these, and the others have no known cause. The sample profile shows 170,000 or so clones; roughly 78% of them were found once. The ten largest clones add up to 1% of the sample. Input material: PBMCs. These receptors were collected from a woman aged 45-65 years in good health and CMV-seropositive.

The rearrangement links TRBV18 to TRBJ2-1; TRBD2 agrees at 8 bases. Germline V CDR1 and CDR2: KGHSH, LQKENI. This CDR3 spans 17 amino acids. Unmatched junction bases numbered 11, after V lost 2 bases and J lost 5 bases. CDR3 sequence: CASSPEISGLVDNEQFF. CDR3 sequence (DNA): TGTGCCAGCTCACCAGAGATCTCGGGACTAGTTGACAATGAGCAGTTCTTC.

The J gene is TRBJ2-7, the V gene TRBV2, with TRBD1 as a possible D gene (5 bases). The CDR3 is 13 residues long. CDR1 SNHLY and CDR2 FYNNEI come from the germline V gene. The V end lost 5 bases, the J end lost 1 base, and 9 bases lay between the germline ends. The CDR3 DNA follows: TGTGCCAGCAGTCAGGGCCCATCCTACGAGCAGTACTTC. This sequence encodes CASSQGPSYEQYF.

J is TRBJ1-6 and V is TRBV6-5; tentatively, D is TRBD1 (6 bases). The CDR3 runs 16 residues. CDR1 and CDR2 (germline): MNHEY, SVGAGI. V was trimmed by 2 bases and J by 10 bases, leaving 18 bases between them. CDR3 loop: CASSYDTPTGKSPLHF. CDR3 DNA sequence: TGTGCCAGCAGTTACGACACCCCGACAGGCAAGTCACCCCTCCACTTT.

The CDR3 nucleotides read TGTGCCAGCATTGCGGGATACAATCAGCCCCAGCATTTT. Translated: CASIAGYNQPQHF. The chain carries TRBV28 and TRBJ1-5; no clear D gene. Trimming stripped 7 bases from V and 3 bases from J, with 10 bases between. CDR1 is MDHEN, CDR2 SYDVKM, per germline. There are 13 residues in the CDR3.

CDR3: CASRTRQGSSYEQYF. In nucleotides, the CDR3 is TGTGCCAGCAGAACTAGACAGGGGAGCTCCTACGAGCAGTACTTC. The chain combines TRBV27 with TRBJ2-5, with 8 bases identical to TRBD1. The J call may be faulty, since TRBJ2-7 better matches the DNA end. Germline V gene sequence: CDR1 MNHEY, CDR2 SMNVEV (reference sequence). The CDR3 sequence is 15 residues long.

V is TRBV7-2 and J is TRBJ2-1, with 9 nucleotides matching TRBD2. With V trimmed by 3 bases and J by 6 bases, 9 bases remained unmatched. Germline V gives CDR1 SGHTA, CDR2 FQGNSA. The CDR3 has 16 residues. CDR3 nucleotide sequence: TGTGCCAGCAGCTTGGCCGGGACTAGCAGAGGCAATGAGCAGTTCTTC. This encodes CASSLAGTSRGNEQFF.

This clone was observed a few times. This CDR3 reads CASSPGPAGDYNEQFF. The CDR3 DNA sequence: TGTGCCAGCTCACCAGGGCCGGCGGGGGACTACAATGAGCAGTTCTTC. J is TRBJ2-1 and V is TRBV18; 7 bases line up with TRBD2. Germline V gene lookup returns CDR1 KGHSH and CDR2 LQKENI. The CDR3 covers 16 residues. With V trimmed by 2 bases and J by 3 bases, 7 bases remained unmatched.

In this sample, this clone turned up once. This chain connects TRBV7-3 to TRBJ2-7; the match to TRBD1 covers 10 bases. The junction had 8 bases not matched to a gene; V was cut back by 7 bases and J by 5 bases. The CDR3 sequence is 14 residues long. Germline-derived CDR1 and CDR2 are SGHTA and FQGTGA. Here the CDR3 DNA reads TGTGCCAGCAACCTGGGGACAGGGGACCACGAGCAGTACTTC. This sequence encodes CASNLGTGDHEQYF.

The chain joins TRBV7-2 to TRBJ1-1; the D gene is possibly TRBD1 (6 bases). The germline CDR1 and CDR2 sequences are SGHTA and FQGNSA. Trimming removed 5 bases at V and 0 bases at J, with 13 bases between. This CDR3 has 15 residues. CDR3 in DNA: TGTGCCAGCAGCCCCCGACAGGATATGAACACTGAAGCTTTCTTT. Its protein is CASSPRQDMNTEAFF.

This clone was detected only a few times. The CDR3 sequence: CASRGGSYEQYF. The CDR3 DNA follows: TGTGCCAGCAGGGGCGGGTCCTACGAGCAGTACTTC. The chain recombines TRBV28 with TRBJ2-7, with a possible D match to TRBD2 (5 bases). Germline V gene sequence: CDR1 MDHEN, CDR2 SYDVKM. V was clipped by 6 bases and J by 1 base, with 7 bases between them. CDR3 length equals 12 residues. The variable domain in full, completed from reference TRBV28 and TRBJ2-7, reads DVKVTQSSRYLVKRTGEKVFLECVQDMDHENMFWYRQDPGLGLRLIYFSYDVKMKEKGDIPEGYSVSREKKERFSLILESASTNQTSMYLCASRGGSYEQYFGPGTRLTVT.

The chain employs TRBV6-5 and TRBJ2-2; TRBD2 matches at 12 bases. J lost 3 bases, V lost 5 bases, and 1 base had no gene match. The CDR3 sequence is 15 residues long. Per the germline V gene, CDR1 is MNHEY and CDR2 is SVGAGI. CDR3 sequence (DNA): TGTGCCAGCAGTAGACTAGCGGGAGACACCGGGGAGCTGTTTTTT. Translated, it gives CASSRLAGDTGELFF.

This clone was observed a few times. The chain is built from TRBV4-3 and TRBJ1-4; tentative D call: TRBD1 (5 bases). The CDR3 totals 17 residues. Germline CDR1 and CDR2: LGHNA and YSLEER. Trimming stripped 4 bases from V and 3 bases from J, with 18 bases between. CDR3 loop: CASSPSAGQRANEKLFF. The CDR3 DNA reads TGCGCCAGCAGCCCGAGCGCGGGGCAAAGGGCTAATGAAAAACTGTTTTTT.

This clone was counted between two and nine times. The rearrangement links TRBV7-2 to TRBJ2-5, with TRBD2 as a possible D gene (6 bases). Looked up from germline, CDR1 is SGHTA and CDR2 is FQGNSA. The CDR3 runs to 14 residues. Trimming left V 2 bases short and J 4 bases short, with 11 bases between. CDR3 residues: CASSLLKGGETQYF. The CDR3 bases are TGTGCCAGCAGCTTATTGAAGGGAGGAGAGACCCAGTACTTC.

The chain carries TRBV27 and TRBJ1-6, with 12 bases lining up with TRBD1. Germline assignment: CDR1 MNHEY and CDR2 SMNVEV (reference sequence). The V gene end was trimmed by 5 bases and the J gene end by 3 bases; junction bases not matched to a gene: 8. This CDR3 spans 18 amino acids. This chain's CDR3 is CASSGGQGASGYNSPLHF. As DNA, the CDR3 is TGTGCCAGCAGTGGGGGACAGGGGGCGTCGGGCTATAATTCACCCCTCCACTTT.

This sequence joins TRBV28 and TRBJ2-7; 8 bases are a match to TRBD1. Germline trimming cut 2 bases from V and 7 bases from J; bases unmatched to any gene: 10. In germline, CDR1 is MDHEN, CDR2 SYDVKM. This CDR3 is 15 amino acids long. In nucleotides, the CDR3 is TGTGCCAGCAGTTTAGGCGGTCAGGGGGCGGGAGAGCAGTACTTC. Translating gives CASSLGGQGAGEQYF. Full variable domain (outside the CDR3, taken from reference TRBV28 and TRBJ2-7): DVKVTQSSRYLVKRTGEKVFLECVQDMDHENMFWYRQDPGLGLRLIYFSYDVKMKEKGDIPEGYSVSREKKERFSLILESASTNQTSMYLCASSLGGQGAGEQYFGPGTRLTVT.

Note on this clone: Other DNA sequences from this sample encode an identical CDR3 as well. The V gene is TRBV18, the J gene TRBJ1-2; no clear D gene. The CDR3 contains 13 residues. Between the trimmed V and J ends, which lost 3 bases and 2 bases, there was a span of 7 bases. Germline-derived CDR1 and CDR2 are KGHSH and LQKENI. For the CDR3, the DNA is TGTGCCAGCTCACCGGAGGAGAACTATGGCTACACCTTC. Protein product: CASSPEENYGYTF. The entire variable domain, with the rest obtained from reference TRBV18 and TRBJ1-2, is as follows: NAGVMQNPRHLVRRRGQEARLRCSPMKGHSHVYWYRQLPEEGLKFMVYLQKENIIDESGMPKERFSAEFPKEGPSILRIQQVVRGDSAAYFCASSPEENYGYTFGSGTRLTVV.

J is TRBJ2-7 and V is TRBV9; TRBD1 matches at 7 bases. The V segment lost 3 bases and the J segment 2 bases; nucleotides outside the gene matches: 8. CDR3 length: 15 amino acids. Germline-derived CDR1 and CDR2 are SGDLS and YYNGEE. CDR3 residues: CASSGQGSPPYEQYF. The CDR3 DNA reads TGTGCCAGCAGCGGACAGGGATCTCCCCCCTACGAGCAGTACTTC.

The chain uses TRBV30 and TRBJ1-1, with 7 bases matching TRBD1. Germline loops: CDR1 GTSNPN, CDR2 SVGIG (reference sequence). V dropped 0 bases and J dropped 5; count of bases not matched to a gene: 6. CDR3 size: 14 residues. The CDR3 DNA follows: TGTGCCTGGAGTGTGGTACAGGGGATGACTGAAGCTTTCTTT. Protein product: CAWSVVQGMTEAFF. Using reference TRBV30 and TRBJ1-1 for the parts outside the CDR3, the full variable domain is SQTIHQWPATLVQPVGSPLSLECTVEGTSNPNLYWYRQAAGRGLQLLFYSVGIGQISSEVPQNLSASRPQDRQFILSSKKLLLSDSGFYLCAWSVVQGMTEAFFGQGTRLTVV.